This T cell receptor beta chain is from a study of T cells after posttransplantation cyclophosphamide. Findings and caveats of the study: Recipient CMV seropositivity and CMV reactivation strongly tracked TRB clonality. Donor-recipient repertoire similarity was low at 1-2 months, rising over year one.

On the day of bone marrow donation, the related graft donor provided peripheral blood. CDR1 and CDR2 (germline): ENHRY, SYGVKD. Deletions cut 0 bases from V and 7 bases from J, with 7 bases between. The CDR3 runs 12 residues. Here immunoSEQ multiplex PCR was the method, and the copy in TCRdb shows in-frame clones only, minus some. The data hold 15,000 to 20,000 clones, with less than 85% observed a single time. There are a few counts of this clone. Its target is unknown. The V call is TRBV10-3, the J call TRBJ2-7; D not resolved. The sample consisted of memory CD4+ T cells sorted from blood. The sequence was collected from a man aged 30 to 39 in good health and a related stem cell transplant donor. This chain's CDR3 is CAISESPGEQYF. The DNA of the CDR3 is TGTGCCATCAGTGAGTCTCCAGGTGAGCAGTACTTC.